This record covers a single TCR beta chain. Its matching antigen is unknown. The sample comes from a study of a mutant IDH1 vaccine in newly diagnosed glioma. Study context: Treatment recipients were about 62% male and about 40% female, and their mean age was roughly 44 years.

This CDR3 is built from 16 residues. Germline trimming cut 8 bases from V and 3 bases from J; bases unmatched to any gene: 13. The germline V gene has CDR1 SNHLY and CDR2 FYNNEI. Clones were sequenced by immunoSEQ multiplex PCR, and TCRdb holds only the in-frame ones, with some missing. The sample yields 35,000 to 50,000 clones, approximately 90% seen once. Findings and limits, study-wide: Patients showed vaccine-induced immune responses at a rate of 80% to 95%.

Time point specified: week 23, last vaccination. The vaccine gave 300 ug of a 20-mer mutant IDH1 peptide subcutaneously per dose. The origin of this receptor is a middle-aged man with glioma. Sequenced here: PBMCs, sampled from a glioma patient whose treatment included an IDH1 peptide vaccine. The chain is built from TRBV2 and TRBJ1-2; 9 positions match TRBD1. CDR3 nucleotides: TGTGCCAGCGTTGGTAAGCCGGGACAGGGATACTATGGCTACACCTTC. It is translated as CASVGKPGQGYYGYTF. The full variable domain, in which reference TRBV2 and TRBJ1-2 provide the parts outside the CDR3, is EPEVTQTPSHQVTQMGQEVILRCVPISNHLYFYWYRQILGQKVEFLVSFYNNEISEKSEIFDDQFSVERPDGSNFTLKIRSTKLEDSAMYFCASVGKPGQGYYGYTFGSGTRLTVV.